This T cell receptor beta chain was sequenced for a study of T cell repertoires in ileal Crohn's disease. Study summary: Surgery for a complication: stricturing in around 60%, penetrating in roughly 40%. About half of patients got postoperative therapy: about ten thiopurines, approximately 17 anti-TNF.

Comment on this clone: The antigen remains undetermined.

Using immunoSEQ multiplex PCR, the repertoire was profiled, and TCRdb retains in-frame clones only, with some absent. Of some 10,000 clones in the sample, around 73% were seen once. Time point defined: neoterminal ileum biopsy at postoperative endoscopy, about 6 months after surgery. General study findings and limits: Every patient over 26.8% clonality showed endoscopic recurrence. Clonal expansions were more frequent in active smokers than non-smokers at surgery.

This TCR was recovered from an adult with Crohn's disease. The sample consisted of ileal tissue.

The CDR3 here is CTAKAAAGYNEQFF. The DNA of the CDR3 is TGTACAGCGAAAGCGGCGGCCGGCTACAATGAGCAGTTCTTC. The rearrangement uses TRBV18 and TRBJ2-1; perhaps TRBD2 as D (5 bases). Germline CDR1 KGHSH, CDR2 LQKENI. The CDR3 runs to 14 residues. Variable domain in full (rest from reference TRBV18 and TRBJ2-1): NAGVMQNPRHLVRRRGQEARLRCSPMKGHSHVYWYRQLPEEGLKFMVYLQKENIIDESGMPKERFSAEFPKEGPSILRIQQVVRGDSAAYFCTAKAAAGYNEQFFGPGTRLTVL.